This TCR beta chain emerged from a study of PD-L1 blockade in urothelial cancer. Study-wide context: T cells numbered a median of approximately 130,000 in the blood samples.

Time point noted: pretreatment peripheral blood. The authors spiked synthetic TCR analog templates into each PCR. Some clones are missing from TCRdb's copy, which holds only in-frame ones; the method was immunoSEQ multiplex PCR. The sample records 38,000 or so clones, around four fifths being singletons. Germline CDR1 reads LGHNA; CDR2 reads YSLEER. Trimming pared 0 bases from V and 12 bases from J, leaving 21 bases between. This CDR3 comprises 16 residues. The input for sequencing was PBMCs, taken around atezolizumab (anti-PD-L1) treatment. The gene calls are TRBV4-3 and TRBJ2-1; D may be TRBD2 (6 bases). This receptor was identified in a man older than 75 with urothelial cancer. DNA for the CDR3: TGCGCCAGCAGCCAAGATCCGACTAGACGAAGCGCTGCGCAGTTCTTC. It translates to CASSQDPTRRSAAQFF.